This T cell receptor beta chain was recorded in a study of long-term antiretroviral therapy in people with HIV. Each contributor possessed a minimum of one pre-ART and a minimum of two post-ART PBMC samples. DNA was extracted from approximately 0.95-9.8 million thawed cryopreserved PBMC. Comments on this clone: Its antigen is unidentified.

The CDR3 runs 14 residues. J lost 6 bases, V lost 7 bases, and 7 bases had no gene match. Germline V gives CDR1 WNHNN, CDR2 SYGVQD (reference sequence). Sequencing relied on immunoSEQ assay v3.0, run at survey level. Using immunoSEQ multiplex PCR, the repertoire was profiled, and TCRdb retains in-frame clones only, with some absent. The sample yields tens of thousands of clones, roughly 82% seen once. Findings and limits, study-wide: All time points showed a repertoire dominated by clones expanded before ART. Spans of CDR3 length were tighter for HIV repertoires than for controls.

V usage is TRBV10-1 and J usage is TRBJ2-2; TRBD2 matches at 8 bases. The sequence was collected from a man aged 18 to 30 with HIV. Sequenced here: unsorted PBMCs, sampled 0.3 years after starting antiretroviral therapy. The CDR3 protein is CASTPGLEAGELFF. CDR3 in DNA: TGCGCCAGCACCCCGGGACTAGAGGCCGGGGAGCTGTTTTTT.